The entry below describes one T cell receptor (beta chain). TCRdb analysed the 5' RACE reads with MiXCR anew, one entry per CDR3 protein. The sample shows approximately 250,000 distinct CDR3 sequences, roughly 15% of them seen only once. These data belong to a study of T-cell memory formation after mild COVID-19. Study overall: Each donor largely had its own TCR clusters.

V trimming: 4 bases; J trimming: 4 bases; junction bases outside the gene matches: 5. The germline CDR1 and CDR2 sequences are SGHRS and YFSETQ. The CDR3 extends over 15 amino acids. The chain joins TRBV5-1 to TRBJ2-7; the match to TRBD2 covers 13 bases. The sample was PBMCs or a T cell subset sorted from them (not recorded which). This clonotype originated in an adult woman who had mild COVID-19 (a few samples of this study predate the infection). Cell type and time point are not known. The CDR3 reads CASSVTSGRRYEQYF. In DNA, the CDR3 is TGCGCCAGCAGCGTGACTAGCGGGAGGAGGTACGAGCAGTACTTC.